This T cell receptor beta chain was documented in a study of blood T cell repertoires in COVID-19. Study details: The United States, Italy and Spain provided the acute and convalescent COVID-19 samples.

A few counts support this clone. CDR1 is SGHVS and CDR2 is FQNEAQ in the germline V gene. The ends lost 5 bases at V and 4 bases at J; junction bases unmatched: 9. The CDR3 is 16 residues long. The assay was immunoSEQ multiplex PCR, and TCRdb's table has in-frame clones only and misses some. The sample gives 100,000 to 150,000 clones, roughly three quarters of which show up once; about 1.9% is in the top ten. Input material: peripheral blood. The V and J genes are TRBV7-8 and TRBJ2-2; 8 bases are a match to TRBD1. This clonotype was sampled from an older woman with acute or convalescent COVID-19. CDR3 region: CASSIGQGGSTGELFF. The CDR3 DNA is TGTGCCAGCAGCATAGGACAGGGAGGAAGCACCGGGGAGCTGTTTTTT.